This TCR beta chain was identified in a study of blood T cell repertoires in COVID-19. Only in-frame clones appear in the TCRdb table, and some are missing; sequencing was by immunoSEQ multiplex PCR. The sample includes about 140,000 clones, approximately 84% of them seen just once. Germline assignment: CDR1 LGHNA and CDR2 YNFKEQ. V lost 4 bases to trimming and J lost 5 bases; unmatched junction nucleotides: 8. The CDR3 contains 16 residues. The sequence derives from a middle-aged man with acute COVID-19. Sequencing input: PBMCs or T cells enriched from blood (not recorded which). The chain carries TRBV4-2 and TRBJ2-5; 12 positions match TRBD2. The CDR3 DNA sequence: TGTGCCAGCAGCCCCGCTAGCGGGGGGGCTGGGGAGACCCAGTACTTC. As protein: CASSPASGGAGETQYF.